This T cell receptor beta chain was sequenced for a study of shared T cell receptors in the human thymus (dated by TCRdb to the early 2020s). Turning to the overall study: The study examined how self-reactive, shared T-cell receptor alpha chains are generated in the human thymus.

Regarding this clone: Its antigen remains unidentified. No much larger clone exists at a distance of one base, and base qualities are not known.

Its CDR3 holds 13 amino acids, cysteine through phenylalanine. Only CDR3 DNA remains: 39 bases, in frame from the first base. Looking up the germline V gene yields CDR1 SQVTM and CDR2 ANQGSEA. Here V drops 7 bases and J drops 5 bases, and the junction holds 10 bases not matched to any gene. To prepare the library, the immunoSEQ multiplex PCR assay was applied. Entries here come from immuneACCESS through TCRdb and include only in-frame sequences with V and J called. Some clones fail to appear in such tables; in the studies checked, an unresolved V gene covers under half of the shortfall, and the cause of the remainder is unknown. This sample comprises over 450,000 clones, 75% to 85% of them detected only once. Roughly 0.013% of the sample is taken by the ten largest. The data also belong to a second study, concerning human thymus T cells. The second study's authors report: In Finland, the donors were immunologically healthy infants who were having open corrective cardiac surgery for congenital heart defects. Thymus tissue was obtained as surgical resects removed during corrective cardiac surgery. V and J gene segment usage appeared biased in both thymic and peripheral blood repertoires. The related research reported highly overlapping thymic TCR repertoires among unrelated individuals. TCR alpha and beta repertoires from seven to nine infant thymus samples and four related peripheral blood samples were characterized in the study. The cohort included over five male and a couple of female infants, with donor ages spanning 7 to 244 days. Thymocytes were released mechanically from tissue and stored at -70 °C as pellets of roughly 9-31 million cells. A QIAsymphony instrument was used to extract genomic DNA from frozen cell pellets. The immunoSEQ multiplex PCR assay was used to amplify the TCRB and TCRAD loci from a standardized amount of quality-controlled genomic DNA. The V(D)J region was spanned by amplicons of a length sufficient to cover the CDR3 and to identify V and J genes. Amplicon sequencing was performed on an Illumina platform through the commercial immunoSEQ service. Corrections for primer bias and sequencing errors followed previously described methods, while TCRAD and TCRB definitions were based on the IMGT database. immunoSEQ Analyzer 3.0 and VDJTools were used for repertoire analysis, which covered basic statistics, V/J segment usage, diversity estimates, rarefaction and pairwise overlap. Chao1, ChaoE, Efron-Thisted, Shannon and inverse Simpson indices were used to estimate diversity, which was also estimated on datasets down-sampled to the smallest sample. Repertoire overlap used strict matching of CDR3 nucleotide sequence, V gene and J gene, with Jaccard-based multidimensional scaling clustering. On average, thymus samples yielded roughly 770,000 unique TCRB clonotypes, whereas blood samples yielded roughly 81,000.

The source material was thymocytes. The sequence was obtained from a boy younger than two with a congenital heart defect. Donor details come from another sample of the same person, matched by shared clones. This receptor chain uses TRBV29-1 and TRBJ2-5; 7 bases in between match TRBD2. The CDR3 amino acid sequence is: CSGASGRGETQYF. At the DNA level, the sequence is TGCAGCGGAGCTAGCGGACGAGGGGAGACCCAGTACTTC.